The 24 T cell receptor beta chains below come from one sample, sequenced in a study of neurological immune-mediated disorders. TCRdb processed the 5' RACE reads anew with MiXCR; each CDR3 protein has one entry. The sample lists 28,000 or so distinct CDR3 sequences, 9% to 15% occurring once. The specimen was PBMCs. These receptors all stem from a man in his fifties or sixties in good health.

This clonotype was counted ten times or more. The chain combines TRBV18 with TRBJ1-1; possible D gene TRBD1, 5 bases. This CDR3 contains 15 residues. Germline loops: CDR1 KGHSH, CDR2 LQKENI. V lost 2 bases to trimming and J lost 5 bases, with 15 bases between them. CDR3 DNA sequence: TGTGCCAGCTCACCAGGCTTGCAGGGCCAGACTGAAGCTTTCTTT. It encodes CASSPGLQGQTEAFF.

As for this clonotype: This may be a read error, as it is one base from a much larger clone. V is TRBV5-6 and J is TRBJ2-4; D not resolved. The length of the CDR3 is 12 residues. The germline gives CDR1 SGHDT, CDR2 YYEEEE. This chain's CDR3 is CASSLAMQLGFF. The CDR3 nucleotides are TGTGCCAGCAGCTTGGCCATGCAATTGGGGTTCTTC.

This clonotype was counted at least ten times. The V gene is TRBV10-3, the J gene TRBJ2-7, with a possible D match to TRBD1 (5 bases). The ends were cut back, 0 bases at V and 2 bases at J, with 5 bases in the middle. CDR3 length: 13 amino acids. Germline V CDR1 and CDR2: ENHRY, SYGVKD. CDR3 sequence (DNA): TGTGCCATCAGTGAGTCGACAGCCTACGAGCAGTACTTC. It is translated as CAISESTAYEQYF.

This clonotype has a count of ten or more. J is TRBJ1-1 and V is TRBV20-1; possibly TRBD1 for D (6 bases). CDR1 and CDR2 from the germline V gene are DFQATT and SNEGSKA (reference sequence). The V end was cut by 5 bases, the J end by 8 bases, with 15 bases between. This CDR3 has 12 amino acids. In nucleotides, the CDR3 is TGCAGTGCTCACTACAGGGCGTCGGAAGCTTTCTTT. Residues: CSAHYRASEAFF.

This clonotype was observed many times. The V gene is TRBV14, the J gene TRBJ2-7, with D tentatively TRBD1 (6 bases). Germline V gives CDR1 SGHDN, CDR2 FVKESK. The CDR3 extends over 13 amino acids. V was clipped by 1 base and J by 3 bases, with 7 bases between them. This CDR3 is CASSQVRGYEQYF. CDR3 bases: TGTGCCAGCAGCCAAGTCAGGGGCTACGAGCAGTACTTC.

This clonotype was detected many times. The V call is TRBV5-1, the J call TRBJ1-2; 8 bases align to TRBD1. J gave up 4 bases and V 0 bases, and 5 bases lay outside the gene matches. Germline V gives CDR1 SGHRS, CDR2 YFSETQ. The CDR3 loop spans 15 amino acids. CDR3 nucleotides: TGCGCCAGCAGCTTGGGGTCGGGACAGGTCTATGGCTACACCTTC. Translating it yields CASSLGSGQVYGYTF.

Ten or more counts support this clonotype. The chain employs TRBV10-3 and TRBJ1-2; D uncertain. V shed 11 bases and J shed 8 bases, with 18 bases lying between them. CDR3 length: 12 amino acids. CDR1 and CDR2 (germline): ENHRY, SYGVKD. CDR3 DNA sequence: TGTGCCTCCGTGGAAAGCCTTGGGGGCTACACCTTC. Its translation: CASVESLGGYTF.

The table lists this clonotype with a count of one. The CDR3 loop reads CSAPAYNEQFF. In DNA form, the CDR3 reads TGCAGTGCCCCTGCATACAATGAGCAGTTCTTC. The chain combines TRBV20-1 with TRBJ2-1; D uncertain. This CDR3 comprises 11 residues. Trimming pared 6 bases from V and 4 bases from J, leaving 7 bases between. Germline CDR1 and CDR2: DFQATT and SNEGSKA (reference sequence).

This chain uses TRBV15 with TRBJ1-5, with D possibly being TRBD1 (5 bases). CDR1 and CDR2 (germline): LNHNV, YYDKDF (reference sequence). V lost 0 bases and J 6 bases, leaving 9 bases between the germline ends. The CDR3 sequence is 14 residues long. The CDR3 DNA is TGTGCCACCAGCAGAGAGGGCGGGGGTCAGCCCCAGCATTTT. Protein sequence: CATSREGGGQPQHF.

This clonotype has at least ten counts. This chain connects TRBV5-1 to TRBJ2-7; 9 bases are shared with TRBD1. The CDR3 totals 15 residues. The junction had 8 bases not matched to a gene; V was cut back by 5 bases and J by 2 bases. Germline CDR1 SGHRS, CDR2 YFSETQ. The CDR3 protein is CASSFDGQGTYEQYF. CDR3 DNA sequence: TGCGCCAGCAGTTTTGATGGACAGGGGACCTACGAGCAGTACTTC.

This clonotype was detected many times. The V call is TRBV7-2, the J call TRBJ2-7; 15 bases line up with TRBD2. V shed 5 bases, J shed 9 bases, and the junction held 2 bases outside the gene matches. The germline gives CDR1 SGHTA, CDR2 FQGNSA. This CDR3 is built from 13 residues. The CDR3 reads CASSPGLAGGQYF. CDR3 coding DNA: TGTGCCAGCAGCCCGGGACTAGCGGGAGGGCAGTACTTC. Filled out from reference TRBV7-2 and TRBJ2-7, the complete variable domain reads GAGVSQSPSNKVTEKGKDVELRCDPISGHTALYWYRQSLGQGLEFLIYFQGNSAPDKSGLPSDRFSAERTGGSVSTLTIQRTQQEDSAVYLCASSPGLAGGQYFGPGTRLTVT.

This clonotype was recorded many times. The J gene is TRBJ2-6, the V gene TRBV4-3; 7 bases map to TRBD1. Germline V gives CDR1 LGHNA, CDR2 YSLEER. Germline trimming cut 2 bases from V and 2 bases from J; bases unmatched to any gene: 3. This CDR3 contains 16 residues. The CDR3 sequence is CASSQTDRAGANVLTF. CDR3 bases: TGCGCCAGCAGCCAAACCGACAGGGCTGGGGCCAACGTCCTGACTTTC.

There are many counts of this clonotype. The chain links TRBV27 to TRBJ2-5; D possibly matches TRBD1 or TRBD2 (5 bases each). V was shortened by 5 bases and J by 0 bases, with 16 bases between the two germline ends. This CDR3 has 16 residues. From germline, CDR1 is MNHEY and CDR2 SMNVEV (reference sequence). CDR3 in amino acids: CASSPWAGTDQETQYF. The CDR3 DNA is TGTGCCAGCAGTCCTTGGGCAGGGACCGACCAAGAGACCCAGTACTTC.

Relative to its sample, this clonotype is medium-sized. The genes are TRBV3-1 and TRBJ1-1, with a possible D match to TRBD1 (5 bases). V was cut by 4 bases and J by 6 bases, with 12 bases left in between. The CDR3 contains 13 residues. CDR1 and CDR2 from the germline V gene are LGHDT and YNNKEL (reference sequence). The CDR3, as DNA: TGTGCCAGCAGCCCCTCAGGGATCTCTGAAGCTTTCTTT. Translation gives CASSPSGISEAFF.

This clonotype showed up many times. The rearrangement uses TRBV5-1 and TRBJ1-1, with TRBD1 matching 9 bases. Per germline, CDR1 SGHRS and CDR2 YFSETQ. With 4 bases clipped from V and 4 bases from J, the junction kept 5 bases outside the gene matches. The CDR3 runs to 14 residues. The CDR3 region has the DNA TGCGCCAGCAGCGTACAGGGGGCGGTCACTGAAGCTTTCTTT. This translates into CASSVQGAVTEAFF.

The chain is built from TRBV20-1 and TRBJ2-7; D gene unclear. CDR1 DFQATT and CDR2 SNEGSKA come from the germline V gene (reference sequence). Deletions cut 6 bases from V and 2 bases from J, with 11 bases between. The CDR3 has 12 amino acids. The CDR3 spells CSAPAAAYEQYF. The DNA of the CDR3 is TGCAGTGCACCGGCAGCCGCCTACGAGCAGTACTTC.

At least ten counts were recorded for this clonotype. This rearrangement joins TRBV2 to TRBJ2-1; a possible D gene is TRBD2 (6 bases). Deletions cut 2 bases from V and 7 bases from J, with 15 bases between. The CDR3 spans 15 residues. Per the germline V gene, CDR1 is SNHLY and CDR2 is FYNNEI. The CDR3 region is CASSERFPGVNEQFF. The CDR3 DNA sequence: TGTGCCAGCAGTGAACGGTTCCCGGGGGTGAATGAGCAGTTCTTC.

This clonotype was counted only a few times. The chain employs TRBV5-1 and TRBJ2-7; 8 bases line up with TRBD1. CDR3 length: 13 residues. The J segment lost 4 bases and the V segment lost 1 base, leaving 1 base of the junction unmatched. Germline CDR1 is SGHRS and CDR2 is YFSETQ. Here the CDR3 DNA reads TGCGCCAGCAGCTTGACAGGGGGGTACGAGCAGTACTTC. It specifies CASSLTGGYEQYF.

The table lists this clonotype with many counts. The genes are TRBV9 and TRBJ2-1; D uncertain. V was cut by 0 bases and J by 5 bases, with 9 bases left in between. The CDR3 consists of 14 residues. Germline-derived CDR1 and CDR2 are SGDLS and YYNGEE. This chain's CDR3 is CASSVVSDDNEQFF. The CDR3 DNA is TGTGCCAGCAGCGTAGTGTCGGACGACAATGAGCAGTTCTTC. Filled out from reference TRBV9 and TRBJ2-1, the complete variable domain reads DSGVTQTPKHLITATGQRVTLRCSPRSGDLSVYWYQQSLDQGLQFLIQYYNGEERAKGNILERFSAQQFPDLHSELNLSSLELGDSALYFCASSVVSDDNEQFFGPGTRLTVL.

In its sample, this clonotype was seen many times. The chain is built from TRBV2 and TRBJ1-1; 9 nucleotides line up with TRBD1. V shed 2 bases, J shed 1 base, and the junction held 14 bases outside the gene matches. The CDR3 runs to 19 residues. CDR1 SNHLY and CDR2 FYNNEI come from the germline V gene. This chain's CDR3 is CASSEIGTGQAGRNTEAFF. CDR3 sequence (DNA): TGTGCCAGCAGTGAAATTGGGACAGGGCAGGCTGGACGGAACACTGAAGCTTTCTTT.

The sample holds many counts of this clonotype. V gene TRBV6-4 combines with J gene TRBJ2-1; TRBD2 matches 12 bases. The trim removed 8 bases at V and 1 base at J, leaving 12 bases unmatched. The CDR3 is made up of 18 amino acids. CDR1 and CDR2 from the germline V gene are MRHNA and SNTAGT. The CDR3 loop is CASPPGTSGSQSYNEQFF. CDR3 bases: TGTGCCAGCCCCCCCGGGACTAGCGGGTCTCAGTCCTACAATGAGCAGTTCTTC.

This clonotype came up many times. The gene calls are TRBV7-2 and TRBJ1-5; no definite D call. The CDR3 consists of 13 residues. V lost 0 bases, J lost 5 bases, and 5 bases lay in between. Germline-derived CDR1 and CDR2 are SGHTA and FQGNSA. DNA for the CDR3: TGTGCCAGCAGCTTAGCGCTGTATCAGCCCCAGCATTTT. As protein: CASSLALYQPQHF.

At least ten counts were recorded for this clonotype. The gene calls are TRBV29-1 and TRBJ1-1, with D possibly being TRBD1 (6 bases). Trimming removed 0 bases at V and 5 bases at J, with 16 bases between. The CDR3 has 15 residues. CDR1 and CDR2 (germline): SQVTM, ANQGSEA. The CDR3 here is CSVEDSRGPGTEAFF. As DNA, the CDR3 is TGCAGCGTTGAAGATTCACGGGGGCCAGGGACTGAAGCTTTCTTT.

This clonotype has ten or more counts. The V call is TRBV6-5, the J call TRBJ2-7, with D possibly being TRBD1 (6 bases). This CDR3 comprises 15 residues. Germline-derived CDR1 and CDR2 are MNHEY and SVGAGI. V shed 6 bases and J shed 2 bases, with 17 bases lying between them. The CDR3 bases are TGTGCCAGCAGGTTAAGCTCAGACAGGCCCTACGAGCAGTACTTC. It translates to CASRLSSDRPYEQYF.